The following is a TCR beta chain sequence with its context. Its cognate antigen has yet to be identified. Base qualities are not at hand, and no much larger clone is one base apart. Healthy HIV-negative adults with no recently reported acute infections or vaccinations were included as donors. Every donor was a Caucasian adult residing in Nashville, Tennessee, USA. Magnetic negative selection was used to enrich CD4+ T cells, after which naive cells were positively selected on CD45RA and the negative fraction became the memory subset. Blood was collected by leukapheresis, and PBMCs were isolated by Ficoll-Histopaque density gradient centrifugation and then cryopreserved in liquid nitrogen vapor phase. Analytical flow cytometry was used to check the purity and quantity of each magnetically sorted T cell population. From each sorted fraction, genomic DNA was isolated and quantified by UV absorbance on a Nanodrop 2000c.

TCR CDR3 regions were amplified from genomic DNA by multiplex PCR using the deep immunoSEQ assay. Extracted genomic DNA from each cell subset was distributed evenly across all wells of several immunoSEQ 96-well plates, and each plate was treated as a replicate. For sorted subsets, each replicate PCR was loaded with around 200 ng genomic DNA, equivalent to about 30,000 T cell genomes. Purified libraries were measured with a Qubit 3.0 fluorometer, size-checked on a Bioanalyzer 2100, and measured again with the KAPA Library Quantification kit. Every immunoSEQ 96-well plate was sequenced on a dedicated single-read 150-cycle Illumina NextSeq 550 flow cell. Per the original workflow: Because the immunoSEQ output included only junctional sequences and no quality scores, the filtering could not be the same as the filtering used for full-length reads. Sequences were annotated with PyIR, a Python wrapper for IgBLAST v1.9, using IMGT germline references to assign V/J genes and CDR3. Reads were removed for weak V/J assignments (E-value above 1e-6), missing CDR3, stop codons, out-of-frame junctions, or ambiguous translated residues. A V3J clonotype was defined by an identical inferred V gene, J gene, and CDR3 amino acid sequence. Percentage overlap between repertoires was computed as shared unique clonotypes divided by the size of the smaller repertoire. Three approaches were used to assess repertoire richness: RTK rarefaction, the Chao1 estimator, and Recon v2.1 estimates of unobserved clonotypes. OLGA was used to compute generation probabilities for all TCRbeta clonotypes that the gDNA method yielded from a handful of donors. The source is immuneACCESS, and TCRdb retained only in-frame sequences with V and J called. Part of the clones is not carried over; for the studies checked, unresolved V genes explain less than half of this, and the remainder is unexplained. V, J and clone size are those of that table, while D and trimming were read from the DNA. Counted in this sample were approximately 620,000 clones; around 97% of them appeared once. In total, the top ten clones hold 0.057% of the sample.

These data come from a study of shared clonotypes between healthy human individuals (dated by TCRdb to 2018 to 2021). Turning to the overall study: A few men and a couple of women, aged 18 to 49 years, made up the cohort. For each donor, CD4 naive and CD4 memory were each run on three plates, CD8 naive on two plates, and CD8 memory on one plate. Blood TCR repertoires of about 5 healthy adults were deeply sequenced to estimate repertoire size and the extent of clonotype sharing between individuals. To increase sequencing depth and limit assay-specific biases, different laboratories used diverse techniques to prepare libraries and sequence TCR repertoires. Between about 0.8 and 9 billion PBMCs per donor were obtained by leukapheresis. Broad study findings and their caveats: Rarefaction of sorted-subset datasets indicated incomplete sequencing despite the large sequencing depth. Sharing across a few donors was observed for roughly 5% of naive CD4, about 3.2% of naive CD8, 2% to 2.5% of memory CD4, and about 0.38% of memory CD8 clonotypes. Pairwise subsampling led to the expectation that sequencing depth would affect the degree of clonotype sharing among donors. Estimated clonotype richness was generally larger for naive than for memory subsets. Higher generation probabilities were observed for clonotypes shared by all four sorted-subset donors than for non-shared clonotypes. Only blood was sampled, and tissue TCR repertoires likely differ from those in blood. Because the study included only a small number of donors, the genetic and exposure-history diversity represented was limited.

The origin of this receptor is a woman in her 30s in good health. The sequenced material came from naive CD4+ T cells sorted from blood. The sample's cell subset or site label is to be understood as: CD45RA+ positively selected.

The CDR3 reads CASRGPWAGGTGELFF. The bases are TGTGCCAGCAGAGGCCCCTGGGCAGGGGGCACCGGGGAGCTGTTTTTT. This chain is built from TRBV19 and TRBJ2-2, with TRBD1 identical over 7 junction bases. V is trimmed back by 9 bases and J by 4 bases, and the junction contains 14 bases that no gene match accounts for. From the cysteine up to the phenylalanine, the CDR3 has a length of 16 residues. Just CDR3 DNA is preserved here, 48 bases in frame from base 1. In the germline V gene (reference sequence), CDR1 corresponds to LNHDA and CDR2 to SQIVND.